Below are 32 T cell receptor beta chains sequenced from a single sample in a study of technical replicates of blood from several donors. Sequencing was performed with immunoSEQ multiplex PCR; in TCRdb, only in-frame clones are kept and a portion is missing. The sample lists some 62,000 clones; about 87% were seen once. The specimen sequenced was PBMCs. The receptors shown here come from a human donor in good health. Some clones in this sample may be carry-over from other donors' samples.

The chain recombines TRBV7-8 with TRBJ2-1, with 13 bases that match TRBD2. The CDR3 sequence is 15 residues long. CDR1 is SGHVS, CDR2 FQNEAQ, per germline. J was trimmed by 5 bases and V by 7 bases; bases with no gene match: 5. CDR3 region: CASTRTSGGNNEQFF. Written as DNA, the CDR3 is TGTGCCAGCACCAGGACTAGCGGGGGAAACAATGAGCAGTTCTTC.

The gene calls are TRBV5-1 and TRBJ1-4, with 7 bases aligning to TRBD1. The V segment lost 4 bases and the J segment 6 bases; nucleotides outside the gene matches: 6. The CDR3 is 14 residues long. Germline CDR1 and CDR2: SGHRS and YFSETQ. The DNA of the CDR3 is TGCGCCAGCAGCCCTGGGACAGAGCATGAAAAACTGTTTTTT. It is translated as CASSPGTEHEKLFF.

The CDR3 loop reads CASSVSSNQPQHF. In nucleotides, the CDR3 is TGTGCCAGCAGTGTGAGCAGCAATCAGCCCCAGCATTTT. The chain employs TRBV6-1 and TRBJ1-5; D unresolved. Germline values: CDR1 MNHNS, CDR2 SASEGT. The CDR3 spans 13 residues. The V end lost 4 bases, the J end lost 1 base, and 5 bases lay between the germline ends.

The chain links TRBV7-8 to TRBJ1-5, with 7 bases matching TRBD1. Germline V gene sequence: CDR1 SGHVS, CDR2 FQNEAQ. J was trimmed by 9 bases and V by 1 base; bases with no gene match: 3. The CDR3 runs 13 residues. The DNA for the CDR3 is TGTGCCAGCAGCTTAGTCCGGGACAGGCCCCAGCATTTT. Protein: CASSLVRDRPQHF.

The rearrangement joins TRBV19 to TRBJ1-2, with TRBD1 as a possible D gene (5 bases). The CDR3 totals 13 residues. Between the trimmed V and J ends, which lost 2 bases and 1 base, there was a span of 5 bases. Germline CDR1 LNHDA, CDR2 SQIVND (reference sequence). In nucleotides, the CDR3 is TGTGCCAGTAGTATACAGGGTAACTATGGCTACACCTTC. This codes for CASSIQGNYGYTF.

The chain is built from TRBV25-1 and TRBJ1-2; no clear D gene. The CDR3 length is 12 residues. The germline V gene encodes CDR1 MGHDK and CDR2 SYGVNS. With 7 bases removed from V and 2 bases from J, the gap between germline ends came to 8 bases. The CDR3 DNA reads TGTGCCAGCACACACCCGAACTATGGCTACACCTTC. Amino acid sequence: CASTHPNYGYTF.

This chain connects TRBV6-5 to TRBJ2-3; the D gene is possibly TRBD1 (6 bases). This CDR3 region has 15 residues. Trimming left V 5 bases short and J 3 bases short, with 15 bases between. The germline V gene has CDR1 MNHEY and CDR2 SVGAGI. CDR3: CASSRTESRTDTQYF. The CDR3 region has the DNA TGTGCCAGCAGTCGGACAGAATCTCGGACAGATACGCAGTATTTT.

In this sample, this clone turned up a few times. The V call is TRBV9, the J call TRBJ1-1; weak D call: TRBD1 (6 bases). Trimming stripped 3 bases from V and 0 bases from J, with 12 bases between. The germline CDR1 and CDR2 sequences are SGDLS and YYNGEE. This CDR3 has 15 amino acids. The CDR3 coding sequence is TGTGCCAGCAGCGGTGGGGGCAGAATGAACACTGAAGCTTTCTTT. Residues: CASSGGGRMNTEAFF.

This clone was counted between two and nine times. As DNA, the CDR3 is TGTGCCAGCAGCGTAGAGGGCAGGGATAATTCACCCCTCCACTTT. Amino acids: CASSVEGRDNSPLHF. This chain links TRBV9 with TRBJ1-6; possibly TRBD1 for D (5 bases). Germline V gene data show CDR1 as SGDLS and CDR2 as YYNGEE. Trimming took 0 bases from V and 5 from J, leaving 9 bases between them. The CDR3 extends over 15 amino acids.

The rearrangement joins TRBV6-4 to TRBJ2-3; D perhaps matches TRBD1 (8 bases). Germline CDR1 is MRHNA and CDR2 is SNTAGT. The V and J ends lost 2 bases and 3 bases respectively, with 15 bases between them. This CDR3 comprises 16 residues. CDR3 sequence (DNA): TGTGCCAGCAGTGACGGACAGGGAGGGAGTACAGATACGCAGTATTTT. As protein: CASSDGQGGSTDTQYF.

The V and J genes are TRBV7-7 and TRBJ2-5; TRBD2 matches 13 bases. From germline, CDR1 is SSHAT and CDR2 FNYEAQ (reference sequence). The CDR3 spans 17 residues. Germline trimming cut 4 bases from V and 4 bases from J; bases unmatched to any gene: 9. The CDR3 DNA reads as TGTGCCAGCAGCTCCCAAACGGGACTAGCGGGAATAGAGACCCAGTACTTC. Protein: CASSSQTGLAGIETQYF.

V gene TRBV25-1 combines with J gene TRBJ2-1; weak D call: TRBD2 (7 bases). Trimming took 8 bases from V and 0 from J, leaving 14 bases between them. There are 15 residues in the CDR3. The V gene's germline CDR1 is MGHDK and CDR2 SYGVNS. CDR3 DNA sequence: TGTGCCAGCGGCCGCGGGGGCTACTCCTACAATGAGCAGTTCTTC. Its translation: CASGRGGYSYNEQFF.

The V gene is TRBV7-8, the J gene TRBJ2-7, with D possibly being TRBD1 (7 bases). Germline CDR1 is SGHVS and CDR2 is FQNEAQ. This CDR3 spans 15 amino acids. The ends were cut back, 5 bases at V and 13 bases at J, with 27 bases in the middle. The CDR3 nucleotides are TGTGCCAGCAGCCCTAGGGGGGCTACGACAGGGTCCGGATACTTC. It translates to CASSPRGATTGSGYF.

The chain recombines TRBV4-3 with TRBJ1-5; a possible D gene is TRBD1 (5 bases). V lost 4 bases and J 0 bases, leaving 13 bases between the germline ends. This CDR3 is built from 16 residues. The V gene's germline CDR1 is LGHNA and CDR2 YSLEER. The CDR3 coding sequence is TGCGCCAGCAGCCGCGACGGGAGGGGTAGCAATCAGCCCCAGCATTTT. This gives the protein CASSRDGRGSNQPQHF.

This clone was counted a few times. V gene TRBV11-2 combines with J gene TRBJ2-1; the match to TRBD1 covers 7 bases. V was clipped by 5 bases and J by 2 bases; unmatched bases: 3. The CDR3 has 14 amino acids. The germline V gene encodes CDR1 SGHAT and CDR2 FQNNGV. The CDR3 DNA follows: TGTGCCAGCAGCCTTGGACAGGCCTACAATGAGCAGTTCTTC. The encoded protein is CASSLGQAYNEQFF.

The rearrangement links TRBV6-4 to TRBJ2-1, with D perhaps TRBD2 (5 bases). V was cut by 6 bases and J by 2 bases, with 17 bases left in between. Germline loops: CDR1 MRHNA, CDR2 SNTAGT. CDR3 length equals 16 residues. The CDR3 nucleotides are TGTGCCAGCAGGGGTCCGGTCGGGGATACCTACAATGAGCAGTTCTTC. This gives the protein CASRGPVGDTYNEQFF.

The chain couples TRBV6-6 to TRBJ1-2, with TRBD1 identical over 10 bases. With V trimmed by 5 bases and J by 3 bases, 3 bases remained unmatched. This CDR3 is 14 amino acids long. The germline CDR1 and CDR2 sequences are MNHNY and SVGAGI (reference sequence). The CDR3 spells CASSQTGGYYGYTF. CDR3 sequence (DNA): TGTGCCAGCAGTCAGACAGGGGGCTACTATGGCTACACCTTC.

In its sample, this clone was seen once. This chain joins TRBV30 and TRBJ1-5; 7 bases are a match to TRBD1. Germline CDR1 is GTSNPN and CDR2 is SVGIG (reference sequence). Losses at the gene ends were 4 bases for V and 6 bases for J; bases not matched to a gene: 6. This CDR3 contains 13 residues. The CDR3 sequence: CAWTPGGSQPQHF. CDR3 bases: TGTGCCTGGACTCCAGGGGGTAGTCAGCCCCAGCATTTT. The whole variable domain, filled in from reference TRBV30 and TRBJ1-5, reads SQTIHQWPATLVQPVGSPLSLECTVEGTSNPNLYWYRQAAGRGLQLLFYSVGIGQISSEVPQNLSASRPQDRQFILSSKKLLLSDSGFYLCAWTPGGSQPQHFGDGTRLSIL.

The V call is TRBV18, the J call TRBJ2-6; unclear D gene. Between the trimmed V and J ends, which lost 6 bases and 0 bases, there was a span of 6 bases. This CDR3 is built from 14 residues. CDR1 is KGHSH, CDR2 LQKENI, per germline. The CDR3 DNA sequence: TGTGCCAGCTCTTTCGGCTCTGGGGCCAACGTCCTGACTTTC. It specifies CASSFGSGANVLTF.

The J gene is TRBJ2-3, the V gene TRBV7-9, with TRBD1 matching 9 bases. This CDR3 has 16 amino acids. With 5 bases clipped from V and 4 bases from J, the junction kept 10 bases outside the gene matches. Germline V gives CDR1 SEHNR, CDR2 FQNEAQ (reference sequence). The CDR3 nucleotides are TGTGCCAGCAGCATCCTCGGACAGGGGCCTGCAGATACGCAGTATTTT. Translating it yields CASSILGQGPADTQYF.

The chain employs TRBV7-7 and TRBJ2-2, with D possibly TRBD2 on 5 matching bases. From germline, CDR1 is SSHAT and CDR2 FNYEAQ (reference sequence). Trimming took off 4 bases at V and 4 bases at J, with 10 bases between the two ends. The CDR3 sequence is 14 residues long. CDR3 nucleotide sequence: TGTGCCAGCAGCTCACACGAGGGCACCGGGGAGCTGTTTTTT. It specifies CASSSHEGTGELFF.

The chain couples TRBV11-1 to TRBJ2-3; 8 positions agree with TRBD2. Germline V gene lookup returns CDR1 SGHAT and CDR2 FQDESV (reference sequence). The CDR3 sequence is 16 residues long. With 5 bases clipped from V and 9 bases from J, the junction kept 16 bases outside the gene matches. The CDR3 here is CASSQQRGLEGKTQYF. CDR3 in DNA: TGTGCCAGCAGCCAACAGCGGGGGCTCGAGGGTAAGACGCAGTATTTT.

The rearrangement links TRBV15 to TRBJ1-2; D is uncertain. The germline V and J ends were trimmed by 0 bases and 4 bases, with 12 bases remaining between them. The CDR3 runs to 15 residues. CDR1 is LNHNV, CDR2 YYDKDF, per germline (reference sequence). The CDR3 region has the DNA TGTGCCACCAGCAGAGACACTCGGGATGGCTATGGCTACACCTTC. Translation gives CATSRDTRDGYGYTF. Variable domain in full (rest from reference TRBV15 and TRBJ1-2): DAMVIQNPRYQVTQFGKPVTLSCSQTLNHNVMYWYQQKSSQAPKLLFHYYDKDFNNEADTPDNFQSRRPNTSFCFLDIRSPGLGDTAMYLCATSRDTRDGYGYTFGSGTRLTVV.

This clone was picked up one time. The chain uses TRBV5-1 and TRBJ2-7; D may be TRBD1 (5 bases). Germline CDR1 reads SGHRS; CDR2 reads YFSETQ. V was pared by 4 bases and J by 3 bases, with 5 bases between. CDR3 length equals 11 residues. The CDR3 sequence is CASSTGYEQYF. DNA for the CDR3: TGCGCCAGCAGCACAGGCTACGAGCAGTACTTC.

CDR3 DNA sequence: TGTGCCAGCAGTGTTAGCGGGAGTTATTACGAGCAGTACTTC. It translates to CASSVSGSYYEQYF. V usage is TRBV2 and J usage is TRBJ2-7, with 9 bases lining up with TRBD2. The CDR3 contains 14 residues. Germline values: CDR1 SNHLY, CDR2 FYNNEI. V was pared by 4 bases and J by 4 bases, with 5 bases of the junction left unmatched.

This chain uses TRBV18 with TRBJ2-1; tentative D call: TRBD1 (6 bases). The V end was cut by 6 bases, the J end by 13 bases, with 19 bases between. The CDR3 contains 13 residues. Germline assignment: CDR1 KGHSH and CDR2 LQKENI. Here the CDR3 DNA reads TGTGCCAGCTCCCAACAGGGAACTAGTCACCAGTTCTTC. Translated: CASSQQGTSHQFF.

This clone has a handful of counts. The chain uses TRBV13 and TRBJ2-4; 11 nucleotides match TRBD1. Unmatched junction bases numbered 5, after V lost 1 base and J lost 6 bases. Germline CDR1 reads PRHDT; CDR2 reads FYEKMQ (reference sequence). This CDR3 is built from 16 residues. For the CDR3, the DNA is TGTGCCAGCAGCTTAGAGCGGACAGGGGGCGGAAACATTCAGTACTTC. Its translation: CASSLERTGGGNIQYF.

Comments on this clone: Within the sample, other DNA sequences also encode this same CDR3. This chain uses TRBV5-1 with TRBJ1-1; a possible D gene is TRBD1 (5 bases). The germline gives CDR1 SGHRS, CDR2 YFSETQ. V was trimmed by 0 bases and J by 1 base, leaving 13 bases between them. This CDR3 has 16 residues. CDR3 in amino acids: CASSLGRGRGNTEAFF. The CDR3 DNA sequence: TGCGCCAGCAGCTTGGGTAGGGGTAGAGGGAACACTGAAGCTTTCTTT.

This clone was detected only a few times. The conserved closing phenylalanine or tryptophan is absent in this CDR3, likely reflecting a read error. The DNA is omitted, as the CDR3 cannot be located on it reliably, and the CDR3 follows TCRdb's listing. The chain combines TRBV27 with TRBJ2-7; the D call of TRBD1 is as the table states it, not checked on the DNA. With termini counted, the CDR3 has 13 amino acids. Germline values: CDR1 MNHEY, CDR2 SMNVEV (reference sequence). The CDR3 loop reads CASSLRQGQPPYL.

The chain recombines TRBV23-1 with TRBJ2-7; D may be TRBD2 (6 bases). TRBV23-1 is reported as an ORF; its role is uncertain. This CDR3 comprises 15 residues. Trimming took 0 bases from V and 0 from J, leaving 9 bases between them. CDR3 sequence (DNA): TGCGCCAGCAGTCAATCCGGGGACTTCTCCTACGAGCAGTACTTC. It encodes CASSQSGDFSYEQYF.

The chain is built from TRBV9 and TRBJ2-7, with D possibly matching TRBD2 (6 bases). The CDR3 runs 14 residues. Trimming cost V 6 bases and J 5 bases, with 18 bases left between them. Germline V lookup: CDR1 SGDLS, CDR2 YYNGEE. CDR3 loop: CASTQGGSGDEQYF. For the CDR3, the DNA is TGTGCCAGCACCCAAGGAGGGAGTGGCGACGAGCAGTACTTC.

The chain couples TRBV7-9 to TRBJ2-1, with unresolved D. Germline CDR1 and CDR2: SEHNR and FQNEAQ (reference sequence). CDR3 length: 13 residues. Deletions cut 5 bases from V and 5 bases from J, with 10 bases between. The CDR3 DNA reads as TGTGCCAGCAGCCGAGAATATAACAATGAGCAGTTCTTC. Translating it yields CASSREYNNEQFF.